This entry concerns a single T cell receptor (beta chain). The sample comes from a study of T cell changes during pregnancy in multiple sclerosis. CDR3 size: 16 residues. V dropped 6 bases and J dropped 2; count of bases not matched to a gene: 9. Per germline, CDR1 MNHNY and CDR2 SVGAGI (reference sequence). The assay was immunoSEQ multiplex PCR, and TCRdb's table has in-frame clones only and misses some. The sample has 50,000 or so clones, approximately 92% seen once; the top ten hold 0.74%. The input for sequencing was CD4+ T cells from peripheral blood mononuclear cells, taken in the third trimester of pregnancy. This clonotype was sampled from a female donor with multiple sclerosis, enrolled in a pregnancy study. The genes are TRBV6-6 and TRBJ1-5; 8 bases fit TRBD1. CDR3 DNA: TGTGCCAGCAGGGGTTCCGACAGGGGAGGCAATCAGCCCCAGCATTTT. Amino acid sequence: CASRGSDRGGNQPQHF.